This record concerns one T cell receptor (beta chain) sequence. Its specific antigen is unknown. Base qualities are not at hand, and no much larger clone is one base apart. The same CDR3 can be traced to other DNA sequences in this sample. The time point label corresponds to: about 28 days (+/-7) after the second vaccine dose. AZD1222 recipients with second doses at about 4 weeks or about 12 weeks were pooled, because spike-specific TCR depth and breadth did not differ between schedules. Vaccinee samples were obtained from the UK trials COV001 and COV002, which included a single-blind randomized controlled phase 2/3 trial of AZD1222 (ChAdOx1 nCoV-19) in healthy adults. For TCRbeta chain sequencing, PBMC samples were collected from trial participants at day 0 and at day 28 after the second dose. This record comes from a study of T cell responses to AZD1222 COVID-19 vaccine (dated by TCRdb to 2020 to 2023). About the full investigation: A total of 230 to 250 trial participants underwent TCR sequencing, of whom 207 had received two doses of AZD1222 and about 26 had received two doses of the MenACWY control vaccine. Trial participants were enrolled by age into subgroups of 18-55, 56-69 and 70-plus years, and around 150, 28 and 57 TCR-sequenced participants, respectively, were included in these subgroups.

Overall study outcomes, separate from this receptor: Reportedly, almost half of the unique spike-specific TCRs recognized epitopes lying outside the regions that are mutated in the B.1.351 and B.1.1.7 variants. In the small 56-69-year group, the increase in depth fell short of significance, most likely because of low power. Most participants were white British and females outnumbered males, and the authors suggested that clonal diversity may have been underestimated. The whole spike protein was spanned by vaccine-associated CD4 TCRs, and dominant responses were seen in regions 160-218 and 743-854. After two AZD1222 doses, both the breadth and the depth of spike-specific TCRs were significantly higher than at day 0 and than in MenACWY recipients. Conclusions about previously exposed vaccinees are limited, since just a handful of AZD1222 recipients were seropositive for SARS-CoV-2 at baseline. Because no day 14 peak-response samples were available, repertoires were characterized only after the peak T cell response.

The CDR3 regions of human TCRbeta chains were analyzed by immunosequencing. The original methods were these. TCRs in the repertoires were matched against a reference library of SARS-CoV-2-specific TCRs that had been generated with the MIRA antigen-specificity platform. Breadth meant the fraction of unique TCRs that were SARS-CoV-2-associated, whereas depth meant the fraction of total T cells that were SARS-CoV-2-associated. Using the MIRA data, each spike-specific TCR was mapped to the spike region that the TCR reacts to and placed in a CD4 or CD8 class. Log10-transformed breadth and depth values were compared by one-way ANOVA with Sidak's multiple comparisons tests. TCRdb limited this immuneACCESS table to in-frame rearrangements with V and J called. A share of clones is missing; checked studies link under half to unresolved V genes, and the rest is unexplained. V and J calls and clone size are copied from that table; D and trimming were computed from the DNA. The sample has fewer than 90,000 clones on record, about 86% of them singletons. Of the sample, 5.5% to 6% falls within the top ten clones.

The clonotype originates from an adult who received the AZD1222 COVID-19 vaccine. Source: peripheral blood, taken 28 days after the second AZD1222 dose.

The CDR3 reads CASSLTGAETQYF. The DNA sequence follows: TGTGCCAGCAGCTTAACTGGCGCGGAGACCCAGTACTTC. The V and J genes are TRBV5-5 and TRBJ2-5; the D gene cannot be named for sure. CDR1 is given as SGHKS and CDR2 as YYEKEE, both from the germline V gene (reference sequence). Deletion took 2 bases off V and 5 bases off J, with a span of 10 bases between the germline ends. Taken from cysteine to phenylalanine, the CDR3 has 13 residues. The CDR3 DNA has 39 bases and is translated from base 1.